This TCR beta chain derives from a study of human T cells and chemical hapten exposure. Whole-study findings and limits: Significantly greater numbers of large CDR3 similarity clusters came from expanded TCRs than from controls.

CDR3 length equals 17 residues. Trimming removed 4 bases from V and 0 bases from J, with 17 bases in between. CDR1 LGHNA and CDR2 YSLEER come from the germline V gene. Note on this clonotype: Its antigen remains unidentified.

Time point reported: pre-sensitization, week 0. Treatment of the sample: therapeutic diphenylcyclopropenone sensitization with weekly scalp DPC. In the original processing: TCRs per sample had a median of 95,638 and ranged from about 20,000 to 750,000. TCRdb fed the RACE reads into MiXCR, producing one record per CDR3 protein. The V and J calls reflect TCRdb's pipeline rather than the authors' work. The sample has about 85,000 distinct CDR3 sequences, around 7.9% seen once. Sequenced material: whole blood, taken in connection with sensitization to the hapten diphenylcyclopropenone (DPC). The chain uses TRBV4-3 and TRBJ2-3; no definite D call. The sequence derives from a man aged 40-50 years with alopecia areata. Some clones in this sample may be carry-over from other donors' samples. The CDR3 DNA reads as TGCGCCAGCAGCCTAACTGGACCGCTCCCGAGCACAGATACGCAGTATTTT. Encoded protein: CASSLTGPLPSTDTQYF.